This TCR beta chain was identified in a study of shared clonotypes between healthy human individuals. Study-wide results and caveats: Incompleteness in sorted-subset sequencing, despite large depth, was shown by rarefaction.

Sequenced by immunoSEQ multiplex PCR; TCRdb stores in-frame clones only, minus some. The sample has under 150,000 clones, approximately 70% seen once; the top ten hold 20% to 25%. In this sample, this clone turned up once. Antigen unknown. Those who donated, Caucasian adults without exception, all lived in Nashville, Tennessee. Combining CD45RO+ cells with CCR7-negative CD45RA+ TemRA cells gave CD8 memory. Germline CDR1 is WNHNN and CDR2 is SYGVQD (reference sequence). Trimming pared 4 bases from V and 0 bases from J, leaving 10 bases between. The CDR3 has 16 residues. Sequencing was performed on memory CD8+ T cells sorted from blood. Subset specified: CD45RO+ cells pooled with CCR7-negative TemRA cells. V and J are TRBV10-1 and TRBJ2-6; D is perhaps TRBD2 (6 bases). This TCR was sampled from a woman aged 25 to 45 in good health. DNA of the CDR3: TGCGCCAGCAGTGCGGGAGTAGTCTCTGGGGCCAACGTCCTGACTTTC. Its protein product is CASSAGVVSGANVLTF.